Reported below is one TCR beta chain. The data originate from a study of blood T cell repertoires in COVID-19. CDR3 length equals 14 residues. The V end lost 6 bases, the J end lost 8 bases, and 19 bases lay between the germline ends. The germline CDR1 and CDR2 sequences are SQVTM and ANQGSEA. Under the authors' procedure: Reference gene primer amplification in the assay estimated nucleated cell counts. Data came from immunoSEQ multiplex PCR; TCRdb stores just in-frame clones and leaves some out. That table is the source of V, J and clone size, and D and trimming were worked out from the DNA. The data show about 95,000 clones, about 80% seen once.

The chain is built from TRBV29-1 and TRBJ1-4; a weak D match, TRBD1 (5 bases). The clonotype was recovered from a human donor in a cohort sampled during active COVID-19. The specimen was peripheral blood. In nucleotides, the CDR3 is TGCAGCGTGGTACTCGGGGGGAAGGGCGAAAAACTGTTTTTT. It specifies CSVVLGGKGEKLFF.